Sequencing of this T cell receptor beta chain was carried out in a study of T cells after yellow fever vaccination. On the study more broadly: Preparation used SMART-Seq v4 Ultra Low Input for the low-cell-number fractions. Whole-study findings and limits: Most primary-vaccination clones recurred post-booster (around 95% CD4, 88% CD8). Sorted repertoires could include abundant contaminating clonotypes from bulk cells.

Turning to this clonotype: Its antigen is currently unknown.

The CDR3 has 15 residues. With 5 bases clipped from V and 6 bases from J, the junction kept 5 bases outside the gene matches. CDR1 SGHTA and CDR2 FQGNSA come from the germline V gene. By 5'RACE template switching, TCR cDNA was produced, with a universal primer site and UMIs added in the process. TCRdb used MiXCR to reprocess the 5' RACE reads, holding one entry per CDR3 protein. The data show roughly 310,000 distinct CDR3 sequences, approximately 9% seen once. This chain joins TRBV7-2 and TRBJ2-2; the match to TRBD2 covers 11 bases. This receptor was identified in a man between 18 and 35 years old who received the YFV17D yellow fever vaccine. The sample consisted of PBMCs, taken on the day of the first yellow fever vaccination. The DNA for the CDR3 is TGTGCCAGCAGCCAGGGACTAGCGGCGGCCGGGGAGCTGTTTTTT. This sequence encodes CASSQGLAAAGELFF.